The clone carrying this T cell receptor (beta chain) was counted between two and nine times. The antigen is unknown. This record belongs to a study of T-cell memory formation after mild COVID-19. Background on the study: For the most part, TCR clusters were specific to one donor.

Germline CDR1 is MGHRA and CDR2 is YSYEKL. The CDR3 spans 18 residues. V lost 1 base and J lost 0; bases outside the gene matches: 9. A single record per CDR3 protein comes from TCRdb applying MiXCR to the 5' RACE reads. This table holds about 360,000 distinct CDR3 sequences, 10% to 15% found once. Study results and caveats: Clones that shrank (day 15 to 85) were balanced CD4/CD8, whereas later expanders leaned CD4+.

The V and J genes are TRBV4-1 and TRBJ2-1, with 7 bases fitting TRBD2. This sequence originates from a man between 18 and 29 years old who had mild COVID-19 (a few samples of this study predate the infection). Cell type and time point are not known. Specimen: PBMCs or a T cell subset sorted from them (not recorded which). Written as DNA, the CDR3 is TGCGCCAGCAGCCAAGGAACTAGGAGCGGGGCCTCCTACAATGAGCAGTTCTTC. Translated, it gives CASSQGTRSGASYNEQFF.